Included here is one TCR beta chain sequence, with context. Building of the TCR beta libraries involved iRepertoire HTBI primers and Arm-PCR of CDR3 regions. Methods used by the authors: Identified across the samples were 62 TRBV segments and about 15 TRBJ segments. In TCRdb, the multiplex PCR reads were re-called with MiXCR into one record per CDR3 protein. The V and J calls come from TCRdb's annotation, not from the publication. The table has hundreds of thousands of distinct CDR3 sequences, around 15% seen once. This sample stems from a study of regulatory T cells in long-lasting Graves disease. Indicated time point: newly diagnosed GD, antithyroid drugs for less than 3 months. Extracted RNA from PBMCs served as the source of the TCR library. With 5 bases clipped from V and 5 bases from J, the junction kept 0 bases outside the gene matches. This CDR3 region has 11 residues. Germline V gene sequence: CDR1 DFQATT, CDR2 SNEGSKA (reference sequence).

These data are also associated with another study on T cells in Graves' hyperthyroidism and ophthalmopathy. That work contributes: A first-round RT-PCR of the TCR CDR3 used the HTBI primer set. The blood repertoire included most of the expanded thyroid clonotypes above 0.001.

This clonotype was obtained from a woman in her thirties with Graves disease. This chain connects TRBV20-1 to TRBJ2-4, with 7 bases matching TRBD2. Source: peripheral blood mononuclear cells (PBMCs), taken at new diagnosis, from a patient treated with antithyroid drugs. CDR3 sequence: CSAGLENIQYF. Written as DNA, the CDR3 is TGCAGTGCTGGACTAGAAAACATTCAGTACTTC.